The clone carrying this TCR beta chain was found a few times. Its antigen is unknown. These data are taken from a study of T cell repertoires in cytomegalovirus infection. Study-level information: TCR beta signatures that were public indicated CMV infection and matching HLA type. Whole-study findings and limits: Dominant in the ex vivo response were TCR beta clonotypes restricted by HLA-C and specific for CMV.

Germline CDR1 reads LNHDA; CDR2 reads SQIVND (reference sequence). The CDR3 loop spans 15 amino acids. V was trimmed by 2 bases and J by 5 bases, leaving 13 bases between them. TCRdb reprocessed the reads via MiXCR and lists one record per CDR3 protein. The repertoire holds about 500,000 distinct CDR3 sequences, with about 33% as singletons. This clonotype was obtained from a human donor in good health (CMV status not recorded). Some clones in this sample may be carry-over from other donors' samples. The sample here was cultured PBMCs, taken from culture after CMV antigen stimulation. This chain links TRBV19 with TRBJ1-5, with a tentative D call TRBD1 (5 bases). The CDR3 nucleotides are TGTGCCAGTAGTATAAGGACAATTGGTGATCAGCCCCAGCATTTT. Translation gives CASSIRTIGDQPQHF.